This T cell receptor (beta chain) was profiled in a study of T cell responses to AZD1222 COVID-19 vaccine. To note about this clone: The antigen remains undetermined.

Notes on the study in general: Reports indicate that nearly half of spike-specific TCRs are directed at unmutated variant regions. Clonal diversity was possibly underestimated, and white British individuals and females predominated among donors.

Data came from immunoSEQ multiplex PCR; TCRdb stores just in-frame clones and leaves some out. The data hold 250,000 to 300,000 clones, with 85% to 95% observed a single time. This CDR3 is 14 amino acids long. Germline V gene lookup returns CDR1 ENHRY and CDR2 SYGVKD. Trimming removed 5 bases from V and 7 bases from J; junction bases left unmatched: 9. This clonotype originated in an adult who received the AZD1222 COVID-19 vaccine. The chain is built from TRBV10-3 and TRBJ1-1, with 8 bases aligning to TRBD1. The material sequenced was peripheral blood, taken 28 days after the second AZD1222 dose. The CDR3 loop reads CAISKTGASDEAFF. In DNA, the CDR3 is TGTGCCATCAGTAAGACAGGGGCGTCGGATGAAGCTTTCTTT.